This T cell receptor beta chain was found in a study of beta chain features in type 1 diabetes. This clone was found a few times. What it binds is not known. The CDR3 loop spans 16 amino acids. Per germline, CDR1 MGHRA and CDR2 YSYEKL. V lost 2 bases, J lost 7 bases, and 21 bases lay in between. Reverse transcribing all isolated RNA meant expressed TCRB transcripts were sequenced. Sequencing used immunoSEQ multiplex PCR; TCRdb keeps in-frame clones, though not all of them. Of roughly 280,000 clones listed, approximately 25% are singletons. General study findings and limits: Significant though moderate, a shortening of TCRB CDR3s appeared in all four CD4+ subsets of Type 1 diabetes patients.

This TCR derives from a woman aged 25 to 39 with type 1 diabetes. This chain links TRBV4-1 with TRBJ2-7; the D gene is possibly TRBD1 (6 bases). The sequenced sample consisted of naive CD4+ T cells from blood. CDR3 in amino acids: CASSQMTGMGSVEQYF. The CDR3, as DNA: TGCGCCAGCAGCCAAATGACAGGAATGGGTTCGGTAGAGCAGTACTTC.